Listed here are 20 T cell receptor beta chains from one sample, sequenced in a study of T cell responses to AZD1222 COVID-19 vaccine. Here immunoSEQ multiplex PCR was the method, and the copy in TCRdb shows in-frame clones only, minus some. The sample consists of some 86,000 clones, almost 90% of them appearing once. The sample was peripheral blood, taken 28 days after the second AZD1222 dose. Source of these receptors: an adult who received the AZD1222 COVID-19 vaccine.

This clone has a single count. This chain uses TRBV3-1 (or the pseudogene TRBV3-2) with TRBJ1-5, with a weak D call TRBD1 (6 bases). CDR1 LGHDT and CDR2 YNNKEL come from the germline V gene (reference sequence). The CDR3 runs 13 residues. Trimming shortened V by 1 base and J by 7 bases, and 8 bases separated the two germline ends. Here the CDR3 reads CASSQAGEQPQHF. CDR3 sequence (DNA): TGTGCCAGCAGCCAAGCAGGGGAACAGCCCCAGCATTTT.

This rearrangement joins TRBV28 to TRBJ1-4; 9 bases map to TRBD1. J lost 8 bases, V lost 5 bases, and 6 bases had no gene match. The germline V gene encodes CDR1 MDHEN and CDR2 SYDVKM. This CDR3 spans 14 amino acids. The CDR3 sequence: CASSPPGQGEKLFF. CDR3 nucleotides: TGTGCCAGCAGTCCCCCGGGACAGGGAGAAAAACTGTTTTTT.

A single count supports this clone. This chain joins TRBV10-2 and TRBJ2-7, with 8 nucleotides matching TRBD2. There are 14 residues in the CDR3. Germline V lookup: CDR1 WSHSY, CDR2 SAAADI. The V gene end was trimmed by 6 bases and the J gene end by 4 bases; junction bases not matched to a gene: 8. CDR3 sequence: CASRGGTRFYEQYF. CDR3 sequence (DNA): TGCGCCAGCAGAGGGGGGACTAGATTTTACGAGCAGTACTTC.

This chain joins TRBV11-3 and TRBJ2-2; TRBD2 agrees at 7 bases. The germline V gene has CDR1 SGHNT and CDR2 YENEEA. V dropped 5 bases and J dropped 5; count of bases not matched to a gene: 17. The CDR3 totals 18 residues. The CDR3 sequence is CASSARSRFGRRTGELFF. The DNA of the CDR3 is TGTGCCAGCAGCGCCCGATCGCGTTTCGGGAGGCGGACCGGGGAGCTGTTTTTT.

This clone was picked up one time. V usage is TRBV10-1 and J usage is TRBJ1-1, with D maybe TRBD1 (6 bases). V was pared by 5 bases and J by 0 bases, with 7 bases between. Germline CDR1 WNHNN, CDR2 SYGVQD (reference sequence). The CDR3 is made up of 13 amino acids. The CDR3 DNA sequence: TGCGCCAGCAGTAGGGACATGAACACTGAAGCTTTCTTT. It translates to CASSRDMNTEAFF.

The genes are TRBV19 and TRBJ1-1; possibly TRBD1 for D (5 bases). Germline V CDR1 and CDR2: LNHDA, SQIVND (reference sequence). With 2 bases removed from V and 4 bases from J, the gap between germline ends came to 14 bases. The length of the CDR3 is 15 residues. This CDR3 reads CASSISGTPRTEAFF. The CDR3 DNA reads TGTGCCAGTAGTATATCAGGGACTCCGCGCACTGAAGCTTTCTTT.

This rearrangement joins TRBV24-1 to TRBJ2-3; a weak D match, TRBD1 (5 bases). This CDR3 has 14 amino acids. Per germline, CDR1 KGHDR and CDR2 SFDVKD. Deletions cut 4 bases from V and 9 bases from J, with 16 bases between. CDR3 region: CATSDPSHRYTQYF. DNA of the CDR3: TGTGCCACCAGTGACCCATCCCACAGGTACACGCAGTATTTT.

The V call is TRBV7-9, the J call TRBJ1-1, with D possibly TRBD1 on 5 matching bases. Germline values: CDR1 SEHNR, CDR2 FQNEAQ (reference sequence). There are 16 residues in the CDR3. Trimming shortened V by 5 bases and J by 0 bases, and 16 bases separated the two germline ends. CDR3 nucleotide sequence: TGTGCCAGCAGCCTGACCTCAGGGCGAATGAACACTGAAGCTTTCTTT. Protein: CASSLTSGRMNTEAFF.

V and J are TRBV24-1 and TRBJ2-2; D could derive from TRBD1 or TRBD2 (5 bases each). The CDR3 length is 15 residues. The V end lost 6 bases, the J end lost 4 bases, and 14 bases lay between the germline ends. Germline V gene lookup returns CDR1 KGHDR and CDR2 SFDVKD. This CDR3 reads CATSNPEGITGELFF. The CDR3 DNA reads TGTGCCACCAGTAACCCCGAGGGGATCACCGGGGAGCTGTTTTTT.

DNA of the CDR3: TGTGCCAGCAGCTTAACGGACTCTCAGTATTTT. This encodes CASSLTDSQYF. The chain employs TRBV7-3 and TRBJ2-3; D may be TRBD2 (5 bases). The CDR3 runs 11 residues. The germline V gene encodes CDR1 SGHTA and CDR2 FQGTGA. V was cut by 0 bases and J by 12 bases, with 7 bases left in between.

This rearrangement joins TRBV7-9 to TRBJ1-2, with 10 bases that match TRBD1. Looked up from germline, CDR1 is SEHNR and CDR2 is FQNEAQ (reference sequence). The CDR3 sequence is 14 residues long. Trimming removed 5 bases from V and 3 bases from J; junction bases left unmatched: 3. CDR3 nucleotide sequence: TGTGCCAGCAGCCCAGGACAGGGGGACTATGGCTACACCTTC. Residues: CASSPGQGDYGYTF.

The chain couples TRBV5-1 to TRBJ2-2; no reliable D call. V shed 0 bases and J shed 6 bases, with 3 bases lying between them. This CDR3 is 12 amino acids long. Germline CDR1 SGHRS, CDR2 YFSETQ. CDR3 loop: CASSLGPGELFF. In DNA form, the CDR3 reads TGCGCCAGCAGCTTGGGACCCGGGGAGCTGTTTTTT.

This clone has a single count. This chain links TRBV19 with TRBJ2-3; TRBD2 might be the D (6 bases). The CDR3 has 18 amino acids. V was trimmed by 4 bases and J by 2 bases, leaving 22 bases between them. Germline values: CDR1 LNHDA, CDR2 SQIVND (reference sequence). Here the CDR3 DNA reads TGTGCCAGTAGTAAACCCCTCCCGGGAGTCACAAACACAGATACGCAGTATTTT. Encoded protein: CASSKPLPGVTNTDTQYF.

CDR3 DNA: TGTGCCAGCTCACCAGACAGGGTGATCGGGGAGCTGTTTTTT. As protein: CASSPDRVIGELFF. The chain recombines TRBV18 with TRBJ2-2; 7 nucleotides match TRBD1. The CDR3 runs to 14 residues. Germline V CDR1 and CDR2: KGHSH, LQKENI. The V segment lost 2 bases and the J segment 7 bases; nucleotides outside the gene matches: 4.

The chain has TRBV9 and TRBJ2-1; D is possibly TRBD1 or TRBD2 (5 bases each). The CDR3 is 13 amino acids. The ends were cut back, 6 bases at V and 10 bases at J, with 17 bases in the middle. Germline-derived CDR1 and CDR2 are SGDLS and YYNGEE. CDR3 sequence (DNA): TGTGCCAGCACCGAAGGGGCACCGGGGGAGCAGTTCTTC. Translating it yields CASTEGAPGEQFF.

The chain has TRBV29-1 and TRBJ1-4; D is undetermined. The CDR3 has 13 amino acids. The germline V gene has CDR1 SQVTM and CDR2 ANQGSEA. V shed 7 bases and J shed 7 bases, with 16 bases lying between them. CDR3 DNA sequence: TGCAGCGCACGAGCCTCCGGCTTTGAAAAACTGTTTTTT. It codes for CSARASGFEKLFF.

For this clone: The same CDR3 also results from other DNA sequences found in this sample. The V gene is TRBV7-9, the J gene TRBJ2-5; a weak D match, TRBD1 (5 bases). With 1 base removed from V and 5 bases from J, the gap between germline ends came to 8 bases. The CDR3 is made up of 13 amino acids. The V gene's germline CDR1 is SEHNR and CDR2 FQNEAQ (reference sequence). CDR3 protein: CASSLGGRETQYF. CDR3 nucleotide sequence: TGTGCCAGCAGCTTAGGGGGCCGGGAGACCCAGTACTTC.

The CDR3 sequence: CASSLGTFNTEAFF. For the CDR3, the DNA is TGCGCCAGCAGCTTGGGCACATTCAACACTGAAGCTTTCTTT. The V gene is TRBV5-1, the J gene TRBJ1-1; no clear D gene. V gave up 0 bases and J gave up 2 bases, with 8 bases separating them. CDR3 length: 14 amino acids. Germline CDR1 SGHRS, CDR2 YFSETQ.

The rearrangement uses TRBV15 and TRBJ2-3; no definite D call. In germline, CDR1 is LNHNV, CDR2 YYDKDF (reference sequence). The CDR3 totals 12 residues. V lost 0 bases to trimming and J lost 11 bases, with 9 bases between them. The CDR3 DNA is TGTGCCACCAGCAGAGATACAGCTTTGCAGTATTTT. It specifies CATSRDTALQYF. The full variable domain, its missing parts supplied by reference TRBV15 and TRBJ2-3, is DAMVIQNPRYQVTQFGKPVTLSCSQTLNHNVMYWYQQKSSQAPKLLFHYYDKDFNNEADTPDNFQSRRPNTSFCFLDIRSPGLGDTAMYLCATSRDTALQYFGPGTRLTVL.

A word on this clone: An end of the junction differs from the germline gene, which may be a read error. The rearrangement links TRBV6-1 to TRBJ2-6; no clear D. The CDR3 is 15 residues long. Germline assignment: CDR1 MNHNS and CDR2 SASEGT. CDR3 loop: CASSEGVSGANVLTF. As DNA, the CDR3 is TGTGCCAGCAGCGAAGGTGTCTCTGGGGCCAACGTCCTGACTTTC.